Below are 4 T cell receptor beta chains sequenced from a single sample in a study of T-cell memory formation after mild COVID-19. TCRdb reanalysed the 5' RACE reads using MiXCR and keeps one entry per CDR3 protein. Of about 320,000 distinct CDR3 sequences in the sample, 13% to 15% were seen once. The sequenced sample consisted of PBMCs or a T cell subset sorted from them (not recorded which). These receptors were taken from a man younger than 30 who had mild COVID-19 (a few samples of this study predate the infection). Cell type and time point are not known.

The chain recombines TRBV4-1 with TRBJ2-4; maybe TRBD2 (5 bases). Germline CDR1 MGHRA, CDR2 YSYEKL. The CDR3 runs 19 residues. Between the trimmed V and J ends, which lost 0 bases and 1 base, there was a span of 19 bases. CDR3 DNA sequence: TGCGCCAGCAGCCAAGATGGAGGCCGGGGTTCGGGGGCCAAAAACATTCAGTACTTC. This codes for CASSQDGGRGSGAKNIQYF.

In this sample, this clonotype turned up a few times. The rearrangement links TRBV4-2 to TRBJ2-1, with unresolved D. Germline CDR1 is LGHNA and CDR2 is YNFKEQ. V was trimmed by 3 bases and J by 0 bases, leaving 15 bases between them. The CDR3 is 17 residues long. DNA for the CDR3: TGTGCCAGCAGCCAGCGGACGGCAGCTAGCTCCTACAATGAGCAGTTCTTC. Residues: CASSQRTAASSYNEQFF.

This clonotype was observed a handful of times. The chain uses TRBV20-1 and TRBJ2-1, with a possible D match to TRBD2 (5 bases). Germline assignment: CDR1 DFQATT and CDR2 SNEGSKA (reference sequence). Trimming shortened V by 1 base and J by 10 bases, and 11 bases separated the two germline ends. The CDR3 sequence is 12 residues long. CDR3 coding DNA: TGCAGTGCTAGAGCACGAAGGAGGGAGCAGTTCTTC. Translating it yields CSARARRREQFF.

The chain is built from TRBV28 and TRBJ1-6; maybe TRBD1 (5 bases). There are 13 residues in the CDR3. Trimming took 7 bases from V and 10 from J, leaving 14 bases between them. Germline V gives CDR1 MDHEN, CDR2 SYDVKM. CDR3 loop: CASTHRGNSPLHF. CDR3 DNA: TGTGCCAGCACCCATAGGGGAAACTCACCCCTCCACTTT. The full variable domain, with the rest looked up from reference TRBV28 and TRBJ1-6, is DVKVTQSSRYLVKRTGEKVFLECVQDMDHENMFWYRQDPGLGLRLIYFSYDVKMKEKGDIPEGYSVSREKKERFSLILESASTNQTSMYLCASTHRGNSPLHFGNGTRLTVT.